One sample yielded the 21 T cell receptor beta chains listed below, sequenced in a study of blood T cell repertoires in COVID-19. Here immunoSEQ multiplex PCR was the method, and the copy in TCRdb shows in-frame clones only, minus some. The profile shows a few hundred thousand clones, 91% of them singletons. Sequenced sample: peripheral blood. These receptors were collected from a person aged 18-29 years with COVID-19, enrolled during active disease.

The V and J genes are TRBV3-1 (or the pseudogene TRBV3-2) and TRBJ2-7; perhaps TRBD1 as D (6 bases). The CDR3 has 15 amino acids. Germline V gives CDR1 LGHDT, CDR2 YNNKEL (reference sequence). V shed 6 bases and J shed 2 bases, with 17 bases lying between them. CDR3 DNA: TGTGCCAGCAGTCGGACAGACTCCCTTACCTACGAGCAGTACTTC. Encoded protein: CASSRTDSLTYEQYF.

A few counts support this clone. The V and J genes are TRBV6-5 and TRBJ2-5, with 9 bases fitting TRBD2. Germline CDR1 and CDR2: MNHEY and SVGAGI. The ends lost 6 bases at V and 5 bases at J; junction bases unmatched: 10. The CDR3 consists of 15 residues. The CDR3 DNA reads TGTGCCAGCAGCCCGGTGGCGGGAGGGCCGGAGACCCAGTACTTC. Translating gives CASSPVAGGPETQYF.

This clone has just one count. The genes are TRBV30 and TRBJ2-7; 7 bases agree with TRBD2. J lost 3 bases, V lost 0 bases, and 8 bases had no gene match. Germline CDR1 is GTSNPN and CDR2 is SVGIG (reference sequence). The CDR3 is 15 residues long. The CDR3 sequence is CAWSVSSGVYYEQYF. The DNA for the CDR3 is TGTGCCTGGAGTGTATCGAGCGGGGTGTACTACGAGCAGTACTTC.

V usage is TRBV2 and J usage is TRBJ2-2; the D gene is possibly TRBD1 (5 bases). CDR1 is SNHLY, CDR2 FYNNEI, per germline. Trimming stripped 4 bases from V and 6 bases from J, with 18 bases between. This CDR3 is built from 16 residues. DNA of the CDR3: TGTGCCAGCAGTGTCGCGAACGGACAATGGGCCGGGGAGCTGTTTTTT. Protein product: CASSVANGQWAGELFF.

This clone has just a few counts. This rearrangement joins TRBV29-1 to TRBJ1-5; maybe TRBD1 (5 bases). The CDR3 length is 14 residues. Trimming took 0 bases from V and 11 from J, leaving 17 bases between them. The germline V gene encodes CDR1 SQVTM and CDR2 ANQGSEA. The CDR3 DNA follows: TGCAGCGTTGAAGATCCCGGCAGGGCCGGAACCCAGCATTTT. Translated: CSVEDPGRAGTQHF.

The genes are TRBV28 and TRBJ1-2; D might be TRBD1 (5 bases). CDR3 length: 11 amino acids. V lost 8 bases and J lost 6, with 10 bases in between. The germline CDR1 and CDR2 sequences are MDHEN and SYDVKM. The CDR3 sequence: CASHKGDGYTF. The CDR3 DNA is TGTGCCAGCCATAAAGGGGATGGCTACACCTTC.

The J gene is TRBJ2-7, the V gene TRBV9; a weak D match, TRBD2 (6 bases). Germline CDR1 is SGDLS and CDR2 is YYNGEE. V shed 5 bases and J shed 4 bases, with 16 bases lying between them. The CDR3 has 14 residues. The CDR3 sequence: CASSLRDSMYEQYF. The CDR3 bases are TGTGCCAGCAGTCTCCGGGACTCGATGTACGAGCAGTACTTC.

The rearrangement uses TRBV7-2 and TRBJ1-1, with 8 bases matching TRBD1. The germline V gene encodes CDR1 SGHTA and CDR2 FQGNSA. This CDR3 spans 12 amino acids. V shed 5 bases, J shed 6 bases, and the junction held 2 bases outside the gene matches. CDR3 coding DNA: TGTGCCAGCAGCCAGGGGGCCCCTGAAGCTTTCTTT. Its protein product is CASSQGAPEAFF.

The chain recombines TRBV6-5 with TRBJ1-2; TRBD1 matches at 9 bases. CDR3 length: 14 amino acids. CDR1 MNHEY and CDR2 SVGAGI come from the germline V gene. V lost 5 bases, J lost 4 bases, and 5 bases stayed unmatched. CDR3 nucleotides: TGTGCCAGCAGTCCTGGGACAGGGACCTATGGCTACACCTTC. Amino acid sequence: CASSPGTGTYGYTF.

V usage is TRBV4-3 and J usage is TRBJ2-5, with TRBD1 identical over 7 bases. Germline V gene lookup returns CDR1 LGHNA and CDR2 YSLEER. The CDR3 length is 15 residues. J gave up 7 bases and V 3 bases, and 11 bases lay outside the gene matches. CDR3 nucleotides: TGCGCCAGCAGCCAGGAGGACAGGATGGCGTCGACCCAGTACTTC. This sequence encodes CASSQEDRMASTQYF.

The V and J genes are TRBV6-6 and TRBJ1-5, with D unresolved. The V gene's germline CDR1 is MNHNY and CDR2 SVGAGI (reference sequence). The CDR3 has 13 amino acids. V was cut by 3 bases and J by 0 bases, with 3 bases left in between. The CDR3 is CASSYSSNQPQHF. The CDR3 nucleotides read TGTGCCAGCAGTTATAGTAGCAATCAGCCCCAGCATTTT.

This chain joins TRBV10-2 and TRBJ2-7, with a weak D call TRBD2 (6 bases). Looked up from germline, CDR1 is WSHSY and CDR2 is SAAADI. The CDR3 is 14 amino acids. Trimming removed 8 bases from V and 0 bases from J, with 14 bases in between. The CDR3, as DNA: TGCGCCAGCTTATCGGGGGACCACTCCTACGAGCAGTACTTC. It yields the protein CASLSGDHSYEQYF.

V usage is TRBV7-3 and J usage is TRBJ2-7; 7 positions agree with TRBD2. Germline loops: CDR1 SGHTA, CDR2 FQGTGA. V lost 2 bases to trimming and J lost 5 bases; unmatched junction nucleotides: 12. This CDR3 comprises 16 residues. The CDR3 sequence: CASSLRGGSVLNEQYF. In DNA form, the CDR3 reads TGTGCCAGCAGCTTACGTGGCGGGAGCGTCCTAAACGAGCAGTACTTC.

This chain connects TRBV3-1 (or the pseudogene TRBV3-2) to TRBJ2-1, with 15 bases identical to TRBD2. V trimming: 3 bases; J trimming: 7 bases; junction bases outside the gene matches: 7. CDR3 length: 17 residues. Germline-derived CDR1 and CDR2 are LGHDT and YNNKEL (reference sequence). The CDR3 reads CASSQGGLAGGKNEQFF. The CDR3 DNA follows: TGTGCCAGCAGCCAGGGGGGACTAGCGGGAGGTAAAAATGAGCAGTTCTTC.

This clone was detected only once. V and J are TRBV28 and TRBJ2-4, with TRBD1 as a possible D gene (6 bases). The CDR3 contains 14 residues. V lost 1 base, J lost 6 bases, and 10 bases lay in between. CDR1 MDHEN and CDR2 SYDVKM come from the germline V gene. This CDR3 reads CASSLSDSRNIQYF. The CDR3 DNA sequence: TGTGCCAGCAGTTTATCGGACAGTCGAAACATTCAGTACTTC.

The chain employs TRBV6-5 and TRBJ2-1; D uncertain. The CDR3 consists of 13 residues. Germline-derived CDR1 and CDR2 are MNHEY and SVGAGI. V was clipped by 1 base and J by 8 bases, with 9 bases between them. The CDR3 protein is CASSYLAAYEQFF. As DNA, the CDR3 is TGTGCCAGCAGTTACTTGGCTGCTTATGAGCAGTTCTTC.

This chain uses TRBV7-9 with TRBJ1-2; 7 nucleotides align to TRBD1. Germline-derived CDR1 and CDR2 are SEHNR and FQNEAQ (reference sequence). The V segment lost 5 bases and the J segment 0 bases; nucleotides outside the gene matches: 6. The CDR3 has 15 amino acids. The CDR3 DNA sequence: TGTGCCAGCAGCCCCCGGGACAGACCTAACTATGGCTACACCTTC. This sequence encodes CASSPRDRPNYGYTF.

This chain links TRBV5-4 with TRBJ1-1, with TRBD1 matching 8 bases. V shed 5 bases and J 3 bases; nucleotides not matched to a gene: 3. This CDR3 spans 13 amino acids. CDR1 SGHNT and CDR2 YYREEE come from the germline V gene (reference sequence). CDR3 in DNA: TGTGCCAGCAGGTCGACAGGGGACACTGAAGCTTTCTTT. It yields the protein CASRSTGDTEAFF.

This clone was seen just once. The chain combines TRBV9 with TRBJ1-5, with D perhaps TRBD1 (5 bases). V was pared by 0 bases and J by 4 bases, with 11 bases between. CDR1 SGDLS and CDR2 YYNGEE come from the germline V gene. This CDR3 has 15 residues. This CDR3 reads CASSVGGEVNQPQHF. CDR3 DNA sequence: TGTGCCAGCAGCGTAGGGGGCGAGGTAAATCAGCCCCAGCATTTT.

The gene calls are TRBV6-6 and TRBJ2-7; D possibly corresponds to TRBD2 (5 bases). CDR1 is MNHNY, CDR2 SVGAGI, per germline (reference sequence). V was clipped by 2 bases and J by 2 bases, with 10 bases between them. The CDR3 consists of 14 residues. The CDR3, as DNA: TGTGCCAGCAGTTACGGACTGAGCACCTACGAGCAGTACTTC. Its translation is CASSYGLSTYEQYF.

J is TRBJ2-7 and V is TRBV4-1; D unresolved. CDR1 and CDR2 (germline): MGHRA, YSYEKL. V lost 1 base and J lost 1, with 11 bases in between. CDR3 length: 15 residues. The DNA for the CDR3 is TGCGCCAGCAGCCAAGGGCAGGCCGAATCCTACGAGCAGTACTTC. Translated: CASSQGQAESYEQYF.